This section outlines one TCR beta chain sequence together with its context. The sample belongs to a study of blood T cell repertoires in COVID-19. Cohorts were based on clinical histories the participants reported. Before being deemed recovered, Cohort 3 donors had two negative PCRs, clearance, or symptom resolution. In the original analysis: Estimates of nucleated cell counts were drawn from the amplification of reference gene primers. Method: immunoSEQ multiplex PCR; TCRdb's copy keeps in-frame clones and lacks some. Clone size and V and J calls were adopted from that table, with D and trimming inferred from the DNA. The table lists about 250,000 clones, just over 85% of them singletons. CDR1 is SGHNT and CDR2 is YYREEE in the germline V gene (reference sequence). This CDR3 is built from 14 residues. V was pared by 7 bases and J by 0 bases, with 13 bases between.

The chain uses TRBV5-4 and TRBJ1-2, with TRBD1 as a possible D gene (6 bases). The sample consisted of PBMCs or T cells enriched from blood (not recorded which). The clonotype comes from a man in his forties who had recovered from COVID-19. CDR3 nucleotide sequence: TGTGCCAGCGAGATAGGGGGTTCTAACTATGGCTACACCTTC. Protein: CASEIGGSNYGYTF.